The present T cell receptor beta chain was sequenced within a study of preoperative IRX-2 immunotherapy in early breast cancer (dated by TCRdb to about 2019). The library was generated by the immunoSEQ multiplex PCR assay. The table was pulled from immuneACCESS by TCRdb, which kept in-frame rearrangements only. Such tables lose some clones; where checked, under half of the loss comes from unresolved V genes, and the rest has no known cause. A total of about 98,000 clones appear in this sample, 75% to 90% of them only once. Roughly 1.9% of the sample lies in the top ten. In its sample, this clone was seen a few times. Which antigen it targets is not known. No clone much larger than this one lies a single base away; base qualities are absent. What the treatment or condition label conveys for this sample: preoperative locoregional IRX-2 cytokine immunotherapy. The samples were obtained from a phase Ib study that tested preoperative, locoregional IRX-2 cytokine immunotherapy designed to prime immune responses. Donors were patients with early-stage breast cancer who received IRX-2 before surgery.

V is pared back by 7 bases and J by 6 bases, with 19 bases lying between the germline termini. CDR1 MGHDK and CDR2 SYGVNS were looked up in the germline V gene. Measured from the cysteine to the phenylalanine, the CDR3 is 15 residues long. Only the CDR3 part of the read is kept: 45 bases, read in frame from the first base. Here the chain combines TRBV25-1 and TRBJ2-1, with the D call perhaps TRBD1 or TRBD2, as 5 bases match in each case. The receptor was derived from a human donor with breast cancer. Sequenced material: tumor tissue, taken after IRX-2 immunotherapy. The DNA sequence reads TGTGCCAGCAACGCTCCGGGACGGGGCCTCAATGAGCAGTTCTTC. Translated, it reads CASNAPGRGLNEQFF.